Following are 19 T cell receptor beta chains from one sample sequenced in a study of shared clonotypes between healthy human individuals (dated by TCRdb to the early 2020s). The protocol used for the library was the immunoSEQ multiplex PCR assay. Sourced from immuneACCESS, this table was stored by TCRdb with only in-frame sequences that have V and J called. A share of the clones is absent; for the studies checked, an unresolved V gene accounts for under half, and the remainder has no known explanation. The sample records under 2,000,000 clones, approximately 94% of which are singletons. Around 1.2% of the sample is held by the ten biggest clonotypes. CD8 naive samples were obtained by positive selection for CCR7 among CD45RO-negative cells, yielding a CD45RA+CCR7+ population from which TemRA cells were excluded. Sample: naive CD8+ T cells sorted from blood. Sample cell subset or site, as interpreted from the label and publication: CD45RA+CCR7+. The source of these receptors is a man between 18 and 29 years old in good health.

V usage is TRBV9 and J usage is TRBJ1-1; TRBD1 agrees at 8 bases. V lost 4 bases and J lost 0; bases outside the gene matches: 11. CDR1 and CDR2 (germline): SGDLS, YYNGEE. The CDR3 has 17 amino acids. This chain's CDR3 is CASSPKTGAIMNTEAFF. CDR3 sequence (DNA): TGTGCCAGCAGCCCAAAGACAGGGGCGATCATGAACACTGAAGCTTTCTTT. The full variable domain, its missing parts supplied by reference TRBV9 and TRBJ1-1, is DSGVTQTPKHLITATGQRVTLRCSPRSGDLSVYWYQQSLDQGLQFLIQYYNGEERAKGNILERFSAQQFPDLHSELNLSSLELGDSALYFCASSPKTGAIMNTEAFFGQGTRLTVV.

The chain links TRBV19 to TRBJ2-7; D remains unclear. Germline V gene sequence: CDR1 LNHDA, CDR2 SQIVND (reference sequence). The CDR3 covers 14 residues. V lost 5 bases and J 1 base, leaving 12 bases between the germline ends. The CDR3 spells CASSPRVVSYEQYF. The CDR3 region has the DNA TGTGCCAGTAGTCCCCGGGTTGTTTCCTACGAGCAGTACTTC.

The J gene is TRBJ2-7, the V gene TRBV27; 8 nucleotides line up with TRBD1. Trimming took 5 bases from V and 1 from J; bases not matched to a gene: 7. The CDR3 has 15 amino acids. Germline V gene lookup returns CDR1 MNHEY and CDR2 SMNVEV (reference sequence). CDR3 residues: CASSLTTGDSYEQYF. CDR3 bases: TGTGCCAGCAGTCTAACGACAGGGGATTCCTACGAGCAGTACTTC.

This clone has a single count. V usage is TRBV10-3 and J usage is TRBJ2-3, with 7 bases fitting TRBD2. The J segment lost 0 bases and the V segment lost 3 bases, leaving 9 bases of the junction unmatched. Germline loops: CDR1 ENHRY, CDR2 SYGVKD. The CDR3 has 17 residues. CDR3 sequence reads: CAISEASGLTSTDTQYF. CDR3 nucleotide sequence: TGTGCCATCAGTGAAGCTAGCGGCCTCACTAGCACAGATACGCAGTATTTT.

The chain joins TRBV7-2 to TRBJ2-7, with unresolved D. V lost 1 base and J 6 bases, leaving 16 bases between the germline ends. This CDR3 has 15 residues. Germline V gene sequence: CDR1 SGHTA, CDR2 FQGNSA. CDR3 protein: CASSLVLGFSPEQYF. CDR3 nucleotides: TGTGCCAGCAGCTTAGTCCTGGGCTTCTCCCCCGAGCAGTACTTC.

The gene calls are TRBV6-6 and TRBJ2-7; D not resolved. The V end lost 2 bases, the J end lost 2 bases, and 13 bases lay between the germline ends. Germline assignment: CDR1 MNHNY and CDR2 SVGAGI (reference sequence). The CDR3 has 15 amino acids. In nucleotides, the CDR3 is TGTGCCAGCAGTTACCCCGGGCGACATCCCTACGAGCAGTACTTC. Protein: CASSYPGRHPYEQYF.

This clone showed up just once. The V gene is TRBV29-1, the J gene TRBJ1-1; no clear D gene. Per germline, CDR1 SQVTM and CDR2 ANQGSEA. Trimming stripped 7 bases from V and 4 bases from J, with 10 bases between. CDR3 length: 11 residues. The CDR3 sequence is CSALEGTEAFF. The CDR3 coding sequence is TGCAGCGCCCTAGAAGGCACTGAAGCTTTCTTT.

This clone was detected a few times. The chain joins TRBV27 to TRBJ2-7, with TRBD1 as a possible D gene (5 bases). V was trimmed by 0 bases and J by 5 bases, leaving 8 bases between them. Germline V gene lookup returns CDR1 MNHEY and CDR2 SMNVEV (reference sequence). The CDR3 sequence is 13 residues long. The CDR3 DNA follows: TGTGCCAGCAGTTTATCGGCAGGGAACGAGCAGTACTTC. Encoded protein: CASSLSAGNEQYF.

This clone showed up just once. The rearrangement joins TRBV7-9 to TRBJ2-3; D may be TRBD2 (6 bases). Trimming cost V 4 bases and J 11 bases, with 19 bases left between them. This CDR3 is 14 amino acids long. The V gene's germline CDR1 is SEHNR and CDR2 FQNEAQ (reference sequence). The CDR3 sequence is CASSYPAGLLEQYF. CDR3 coding DNA: TGTGCCAGCAGCTACCCGGCGGGGCTTTTAGAGCAGTATTTT.

This clone has just one count. The rearrangement joins TRBV27 to TRBJ1-2, with 7 bases identical to TRBD1. The CDR3 has 16 residues. CDR1 and CDR2 from the germline V gene are MNHEY and SMNVEV (reference sequence). Trimming cost V 6 bases and J 0 bases; bases outside gene matches: 10. In DNA, the CDR3 is TGTGCCAGCAGCCGACAGGGAGTAGGAGCTAACTATGGCTACACCTTC. Encoded protein: CASSRQGVGANYGYTF.

The chain employs TRBV28 and TRBJ1-2, with D perhaps matching TRBD1 (5 bases). The germline V and J ends were trimmed by 8 bases and 5 bases, with 21 bases remaining between them. From germline, CDR1 is MDHEN and CDR2 SYDVKM. The CDR3 is 15 residues long. The CDR3 reads CASVGRSKLLYGYTF. CDR3 DNA sequence: TGTGCCAGCGTGGGACGGTCGAAGCTTCTATATGGCTACACCTTC.

This clone was observed a few times. Other DNA sequences of this sample code for an identical CDR3. The rearrangement uses TRBV9 and TRBJ2-3, with D unclear. Per the germline V gene, CDR1 is SGDLS and CDR2 is YYNGEE. V was shortened by 0 bases and J by 0 bases, with 2 bases between the two germline ends. This CDR3 comprises 13 residues. CDR3 in amino acids: CASSVVSTDTQYF. CDR3 DNA: TGTGCCAGCAGCGTAGTCAGCACAGATACGCAGTATTTT.

This clone was recorded only once. The chain uses TRBV11-2 and TRBJ2-1, with 10 positions matching TRBD2. Germline trimming cut 7 bases from V and 0 bases from J; bases unmatched to any gene: 9. This CDR3 is 17 amino acids long. Germline-derived CDR1 and CDR2 are SGHAT and FQNNGV. CDR3 protein: CASTRTSGGSSYNEQFF. Written as DNA, the CDR3 is TGTGCCAGCACCCGGACTAGCGGAGGGAGCTCCTACAATGAGCAGTTCTTC.

The chain is built from TRBV9 and TRBJ1-2; 7 nucleotides agree with TRBD1. Trimming removed 7 bases from V and 4 bases from J; junction bases left unmatched: 10. Germline lookup yields CDR1 SGDLS and CDR2 YYNGEE. The CDR3 consists of 14 residues. DNA of the CDR3: TGTGCCAGCTCAATGGCAGGGGGTGGCTATGGCTACACCTTC. Its translation is CASSMAGGGYGYTF.

The rearrangement uses TRBV6-6 and TRBJ2-7; tentative D call: TRBD1 (6 bases). The CDR3 contains 13 residues. CDR1 is MNHNY and CDR2 is SVGAGI in the germline V gene (reference sequence). The germline V and J ends were trimmed by 4 bases and 4 bases, with 11 bases remaining between them. CDR3 region: CASSSDRWYEQYF. CDR3 nucleotide sequence: TGTGCCAGCAGTTCAGACAGGTGGTACGAGCAGTACTTC.

The chain links TRBV4-2 to TRBJ2-2, with D possibly TRBD1 on 5 matching bases. Looked up from germline, CDR1 is LGHNA and CDR2 is YNFKEQ. This CDR3 spans 15 amino acids. Trimming shortened V by 0 bases and J by 5 bases, and 10 bases separated the two germline ends. The CDR3 region is CASSQEGPFTGELFF. CDR3 DNA sequence: TGTGCCAGCAGCCAAGAGGGGCCCTTTACCGGGGAGCTGTTTTTT.

This rearrangement joins TRBV13 to TRBJ2-1, with 11 positions matching TRBD2. CDR3 length: 17 amino acids. Germline assignment: CDR1 PRHDT and CDR2 FYEKMQ (reference sequence). With V trimmed by 5 bases and J by 6 bases, 12 bases remained unmatched. The CDR3 reads CASSQGLAGGFTNEQFF. Written as DNA, the CDR3 is TGTGCCAGCAGCCAGGGGCTAGCGGGAGGATTTACCAATGAGCAGTTCTTC. The full variable domain, its missing parts supplied by reference TRBV13 and TRBJ2-1, is AAGVIQSPRHLIKEKRETATLKCYPIPRHDTVYWYQQGPGQDPQFLISFYEKMQSDKGSIPDRFSAQQFSDYHSELNMSSLELGDSALYFCASSQGLAGGFTNEQFFGPGTRLTVL.

This sequence joins TRBV28 and TRBJ1-6; possibly TRBD1 for D (6 bases). CDR3 length: 15 amino acids. Germline values: CDR1 MDHEN, CDR2 SYDVKM. V lost 7 bases to trimming and J lost 8 bases, with 18 bases between them. DNA of the CDR3: TGTGCCAGCAAGAGGGAGACAGGTTCGGATTCACCCCTCCACTTT. Protein product: CASKRETGSDSPLHF.

The J gene is TRBJ1-4, the V gene TRBV29-1, with D hard to call. CDR3 length: 13 residues. Germline V gives CDR1 SQVTM, CDR2 ANQGSEA. For the CDR3, the DNA is TGCTCCCTCAGGAACAGATTTAATGAAAAACTGTTTTTT. It specifies CSLRNRFNEKLFF.